The 30 T cell receptor beta chains in this list originate from one sample, sequenced in a study of shared clonotypes between healthy human individuals. Generated by immunoSEQ multiplex PCR, the TCRdb table keeps only in-frame clones and is missing some. The profile shows 2 million to 3 million clones, 93% of them singletons. The specimen sequenced was naive CD4+ T cells from PBMCs. Subset noted: CD45RA+ positively selected. Every receptor here comes from a young man in good health. Some clones in this sample may be carry-over from other donors' samples.

This chain joins TRBV27 and TRBJ2-2, with D possibly matching TRBD2 (7 bases). Trimming pared 10 bases from V and 11 bases from J, leaving 17 bases between. CDR1 MNHEY and CDR2 SMNVEV come from the germline V gene (reference sequence). The CDR3 totals 12 residues. In DNA, the CDR3 is TGTGCCACCTCTACGCCGGGGGGCGAGCTGTTTTTT. Encoded protein: CATSTPGGELFF.

V gene TRBV19 combines with J gene TRBJ1-3; D remains ambiguous. The CDR3 covers 14 residues. CDR1 and CDR2 (germline): LNHDA, SQIVND (reference sequence). V was trimmed by 9 bases and J by 2 bases, leaving 14 bases between them. The DNA of the CDR3 is TGTGCCAGCGCCCCCCGACCTGCTGGAAACACCATATATTTT. Its translation: CASAPRPAGNTIYF.

The chain carries TRBV19 and TRBJ2-7, with TRBD2 matching 7 bases. CDR3 length: 15 amino acids. The J segment lost 2 bases and the V segment lost 4 bases, leaving 8 bases of the junction unmatched. CDR1 and CDR2 (germline): LNHDA, SQIVND (reference sequence). For the CDR3, the DNA is TGTGCCAGTAGTAGGGGAGTCGGACTAGCCTACGAGCAGTACTTC. It is translated as CASSRGVGLAYEQYF.

The CDR3 region is CASSFYRITEAFF. CDR3 coding DNA: TGTGCCAGCAGCTTCTACAGGATTACTGAAGCTTTCTTT. J is TRBJ1-1 and V is TRBV7-9; possibly TRBD1 for D (5 bases). Germline V gene lookup returns CDR1 SEHNR and CDR2 FQNEAQ (reference sequence). The CDR3 contains 13 residues. Deletions cut 3 bases from V and 5 bases from J, with 10 bases between.

V and J are TRBV6-6 and TRBJ2-7; D uncertain. Trimming pared 2 bases from V and 1 base from J, leaving 15 bases between. The CDR3 has 16 amino acids. Germline lookup yields CDR1 MNHNY and CDR2 SVGAGI (reference sequence). The CDR3 region has the DNA TGTGCCAGCAGTTACCCCCCCGTTGGTAGGTCCTACGAGCAGTACTTC. It specifies CASSYPPVGRSYEQYF.

The gene calls are TRBV28 and TRBJ1-5; D unclear. Germline CDR1 and CDR2: MDHEN and SYDVKM. There are 14 residues in the CDR3. The V end lost 3 bases, the J end lost 4 bases, and 10 bases lay between the germline ends. The CDR3 protein is CASSLGSPNQPQHF. The CDR3 coding sequence is TGTGCCAGCAGTTTGGGCAGCCCTAATCAGCCCCAGCATTTT.

With regard to this clone: Other DNA sequences in this specimen translate into the identical CDR3. V and J are TRBV5-1 and TRBJ2-7, with 9 bases lining up with TRBD1. CDR3 length: 14 residues. CDR1 is SGHRS, CDR2 YFSETQ, per germline. V was clipped by 1 base and J by 5 bases; unmatched bases: 4. DNA of the CDR3: TGCGCCAGCAGCTTGAGCACAGGGGGCAACGAGCAGTACTTC. It yields the protein CASSLSTGGNEQYF.

The chain joins TRBV20-1 to TRBJ2-1; D ambiguous. Germline V gives CDR1 DFQATT, CDR2 SNEGSKA (reference sequence). The CDR3 is 11 residues long. Trimming took 3 bases from V and 10 from J, leaving 10 bases between them. The CDR3 DNA reads as TGCAGTGCTAGTACCCCCAGGGAGCAGTTCTTC. It translates to CSASTPREQFF.

This clone was picked up one time. The rearrangement joins TRBV2 to TRBJ2-2; 9 bases align to TRBD1. From germline, CDR1 is SNHLY and CDR2 FYNNEI. The CDR3 is 15 residues long. V was clipped by 5 bases and J by 7 bases; unmatched bases: 8. In DNA, the CDR3 is TGTGCCAGCAGTTACCGGGACAGGGTGTTCGGGGAGCTGTTTTTT. Translation: CASSYRDRVFGELFF. Variable domain in full (rest from reference TRBV2 and TRBJ2-2): EPEVTQTPSHQVTQMGQEVILRCVPISNHLYFYWYRQILGQKVEFLVSFYNNEISEKSEIFDDQFSVERPDGSNFTLKIRSTKLEDSAMYFCASSYRDRVFGELFFGEGSRLTVL.

The chain couples TRBV11-1 to TRBJ1-1; D unresolved. The CDR3 is made up of 11 amino acids. The V gene's germline CDR1 is SGHAT and CDR2 FQDESV (reference sequence). V was pared by 4 bases and J by 14 bases, with 14 bases between. CDR3 in amino acids: CASSSHWAKFF. The CDR3 DNA reads as TGTGCCAGCAGCTCACATTGGGCGAAATTCTTT.

The V gene is TRBV28, the J gene TRBJ2-1, with TRBD2 as a possible D gene (6 bases). This CDR3 contains 18 residues. Germline values: CDR1 MDHEN, CDR2 SYDVKM. V gave up 3 bases and J gave up 6 bases, with 24 bases separating them. The CDR3 here is CASSFPRDGRFLGNEQFF. CDR3 in DNA: TGTGCCAGCAGTTTCCCCCGGGACGGGAGATTTCTAGGCAATGAGCAGTTCTTC.

The chain has TRBV1 and TRBJ1-4; TRBD1, as called in the table, went unchecked against the DNA. TRBV1 is labeled a pseudogene. The CDR3 extends over 16 amino acids. In DNA, the CDR3 is TGCACCAGCAGCCAAGTTAAAGGACAGGGACATGAAAAACTGTTTTTT. The encoded protein is CTSSQVKGQGHEKLFF.

The table lists this clone with a count of one. This chain links TRBV30 with TRBJ2-1; a possible D gene is TRBD2 (6 bases). Looked up from germline, CDR1 is GTSNPN and CDR2 is SVGIG (reference sequence). The V and J ends lost 3 bases and 4 bases respectively, with 10 bases between them. The CDR3 has 13 amino acids. CDR3 DNA sequence: TGTGCCTGGAGCCGACTAGTTTACAATGAGCAGTTCTTC. As protein: CAWSRLVYNEQFF.

This chain connects TRBV13 to TRBJ2-1; 9 bases fit TRBD2. In germline, CDR1 is PRHDT, CDR2 FYEKMQ (reference sequence). The junction had 9 bases not matched to a gene; V was cut back by 5 bases and J by 7 bases. This CDR3 is built from 15 residues. The CDR3 sequence: CASSVRGLAYNEQFF. The CDR3 region has the DNA TGTGCCAGCAGCGTCCGGGGACTAGCATATAATGAGCAGTTCTTC.

About this clone itself: Sequence at one end of the junction differs from germline and may be a read error. The rearrangement uses TRBV5-4 and TRBJ2-1; the D gene is possibly TRBD2 (5 bases). The CDR3 length is 13 residues. Germline V gene data show CDR1 as SGHNT and CDR2 as YYREEE (reference sequence). CDR3 in DNA: TGTGCCAGCAGATCGGACTCCTTCAATGAGCAGTTCTTC. This encodes CASRSDSFNEQFF.

The chain links TRBV4-2 to TRBJ2-4; 10 bases map to TRBD1. CDR1 is LGHNA, CDR2 YNFKEQ, per germline. With V trimmed by 0 bases and J by 0 bases, 2 bases remained unmatched. The CDR3 totals 17 residues. The CDR3 sequence: CASSQDGTGVAKNIQYF. The CDR3 region has the DNA TGTGCCAGCAGCCAAGACGGGACAGGGGTAGCCAAAAACATTCAGTACTTC.

This chain uses TRBV7-9 with TRBJ2-7; D is undetermined. CDR3 length: 14 residues. V was clipped by 5 bases and J by 1 base, with 12 bases between them. The germline gives CDR1 SEHNR, CDR2 FQNEAQ (reference sequence). CDR3 sequence reads: CASSPGWASYEQYF. The CDR3 DNA sequence: TGTGCCAGCAGCCCTGGTTGGGCGTCCTACGAGCAGTACTTC.

The rearrangement joins TRBV18 to TRBJ2-7; 9 positions agree with TRBD2. The germline V gene encodes CDR1 KGHSH and CDR2 LQKENI. This CDR3 is 15 amino acids long. Germline trimming cut 5 bases from V and 4 bases from J; bases unmatched to any gene: 9. CDR3 DNA sequence: TGTGCCAGCTCATTCGGCGGGAGGGCCGAGTACGAGCAGTACTTC. This encodes CASSFGGRAEYEQYF.

The gene calls are TRBV10-3 and TRBJ1-1; D gene uncertain. In germline, CDR1 is ENHRY, CDR2 SYGVKD. The CDR3 spans 14 residues. Trimming pared 3 bases from V and 0 bases from J, leaving 8 bases between. CDR3 in amino acids: CAISEPTLNTEAFF. CDR3 sequence (DNA): TGTGCCATCAGTGAACCAACATTGAACACTGAAGCTTTCTTT.

In DNA, the CDR3 is TGTGCCAGCAGCCCTCACCGGCTCCTGGACTATGGCTACACCTTC. It yields the protein CASSPHRLLDYGYTF. The V call is TRBV9, the J call TRBJ1-2; no reliable D call. Germline V gene lookup returns CDR1 SGDLS and CDR2 YYNGEE. Trimming pared 4 bases from V and 3 bases from J, leaving 16 bases between. The CDR3 totals 15 residues.

A single count supports this clone. The rearrangement links TRBV19 to TRBJ1-4; unclear D gene. CDR1 is LNHDA and CDR2 is SQIVND in the germline V gene (reference sequence). V lost 5 bases to trimming and J lost 5 bases, with 12 bases between them. CDR3 length: 14 amino acids. The CDR3 sequence: CASSSAALNEKLFF. The CDR3 DNA is TGTGCCAGTAGTTCTGCAGCCCTGAATGAAAAACTGTTTTTT.

The V and J genes are TRBV6-6 and TRBJ2-7, with 7 bases matching TRBD1. The CDR3 runs to 15 residues. J lost 4 bases, V lost 5 bases, and 11 bases had no gene match. The germline CDR1 and CDR2 sequences are MNHNY and SVGAGI (reference sequence). CDR3 DNA sequence: TGTGCCAGCAGTAAGGACAGGCCTGAACTTTACGAGCAGTACTTC. Its protein product is CASSKDRPELYEQYF.

This clone was counted once. This chain uses TRBV9 with TRBJ2-3; 7 bases line up with TRBD1. V lost 3 bases, J lost 2 bases, and 9 bases stayed unmatched. CDR1 is SGDLS and CDR2 is YYNGEE in the germline V gene. This CDR3 spans 16 amino acids. The CDR3 region is CASSANTGAFTDTQYF. CDR3 in DNA: TGTGCCAGCAGCGCCAACACAGGGGCCTTCACAGATACGCAGTATTTT.

In DNA form, the CDR3 reads TGTGCCAGTACCAGGGGAGGCGACGAGCAGTACTTC. Translation gives CASTRGGDEQYF. The rearrangement joins TRBV6-5 to TRBJ2-5; D is possibly TRBD1 or TRBD2 (6 bases each). The end of the DNA is better explained by TRBJ2-7, so the J call may be wrong. Per the germline V gene, CDR1 is MNHEY and CDR2 is SVGAGI. There are 12 residues in the CDR3.

There are a few counts of this clone. For the CDR3, the DNA is TGTGCCAGCTCACCAGGGACAGAAGATGGCTACACCTTC. It codes for CASSPGTEDGYTF. The chain recombines TRBV18 with TRBJ1-2, with 7 bases fitting TRBD1. The CDR3 is 13 amino acids. The V gene end was trimmed by 2 bases and the J gene end by 6 bases; junction bases not matched to a gene: 3. Looked up from germline, CDR1 is KGHSH and CDR2 is LQKENI.

The rearrangement uses TRBV19 and TRBJ2-6; TRBD1 matches 9 bases. The junction had 11 bases not matched to a gene; V was cut back by 2 bases and J by 0 bases. CDR3 length equals 20 residues. Germline-derived CDR1 and CDR2 are LNHDA and SQIVND (reference sequence). The CDR3 loop reads CASSIRGSGTGSSGANVLTF. DNA for the CDR3: TGTGCCAGTAGTATAAGGGGTTCGGGGACAGGGAGCTCTGGGGCCAACGTCCTGACTTTC.

This chain connects TRBV28 to TRBJ2-5; D unresolved. CDR3 length: 12 residues. V lost 3 bases and J lost 5, with 7 bases in between. Germline CDR1 MDHEN, CDR2 SYDVKM. The CDR3 reads CASSLLFETQYF. The CDR3 region has the DNA TGTGCCAGCAGTTTGTTATTTGAGACCCAGTACTTC.

This chain links TRBV5-4 with TRBJ2-3; maybe TRBD2 (6 bases). The CDR3 is 14 residues long. CDR1 SGHNT and CDR2 YYREEE come from the germline V gene (reference sequence). V shed 4 bases and J shed 1 base, with 10 bases lying between them. CDR3 in DNA: TGTGCCAGCAGCAAGACTAGAGGCACAGATACGCAGTATTTT. This sequence encodes CASSKTRGTDTQYF.

The V gene is TRBV7-9, the J gene TRBJ2-3; TRBD2 agrees at 7 bases. Germline lookup yields CDR1 SEHNR and CDR2 FQNEAQ (reference sequence). This CDR3 has 17 residues. Germline trimming cut 5 bases from V and 2 bases from J; bases unmatched to any gene: 13. The DNA for the CDR3 is TGTGCCAGCAGCCTCCCTCCTGGGGGAGGGATCACAGATACGCAGTATTTT. Amino acid sequence: CASSLPPGGGITDTQYF. Using reference TRBV7-9 and TRBJ2-3 for the parts outside the CDR3, the full variable domain is DTGVSQNPRHKITKRGQNVTFRCDPISEHNRLYWYRQTLGQGPEFLTYFQNEAQLEKSRLLSDRFSAERPKGSFSTLEIQRTEQGDSAMYLCASSLPPGGGITDTQYFGPGTRLTVL.

The J gene is TRBJ2-2, the V gene TRBV5-1, with TRBD2 identical over 8 bases. J was trimmed by 4 bases and V by 1 base; bases with no gene match: 12. Looked up from germline, CDR1 is SGHRS and CDR2 is YFSETQ. This CDR3 region has 18 residues. Here the CDR3 DNA reads TGCGCCAGCAGCTTGCCCCCAACGGGAGGGGTCGGCACCGGGGAGCTGTTTTTT. This sequence encodes CASSLPPTGGVGTGELFF.